This T cell receptor (beta chain) was documented in a study of CD8 T cells in Susac syndrome (dated by TCRdb to between 2018 and 2020). Background for the entire study: The study used repertoire sequencing to test whether antigen drove CD8+ T cell activation and differentiation in Susac syndrome. Beyond this particular receptor, the publication reports: The number of individuals in the TCR sequencing and HLA analysis was acknowledged as relatively small.

High-throughput TCR beta sequencing profiled peripheral blood CD8+ and CD4+ T cells from healthy donors, Susac syndrome patients and multiple sclerosis patients. The healthy donors served as controls matched for age and sex. Bulk CD8+ and CD4+ T cells were purified magnetically by negative isolation, whereas CD8+ TEMRA cells were enriched by FACS. Blood was collected in EDTA tubes and processed within 24 hours, with PBMCs isolated through density gradient centrifugation. PBMCs intended for TCR sequencing were cryopreserved in liquid nitrogen and were subsequently thawed in a 37 degrees C water bath. The sorted or isolated CD4+, CD8+ and CD8+ TEMRA cells reached a purity of at least 90%. RNA was extracted with the RNeasy kit and roughly 0.45 to 1 ug was reverse transcribed using random hexamers. TCR beta CDR3 regions were amplified with the immunoSEQ multiplex PCR assay covering 54 Vbeta and 13 Jbeta segments. PCR amplification bias was corrected by using a synthetic template baseline for primer optimization and computational correction. The original pipeline was this. Reads were annotated to V, D and J genes per IMGT and analyzed with immunoSEQ Analyzer, keeping only productive sequences. Clonality was computed as one minus Shannon entropy normalized by log2 of the number of productive unique sequences. Public and private clones were assessed among the 100 most prevalent clones of each patient and control. Clones were defined as Susac-specific if absent from the healthy and MS cohorts, from around 1,100 published viral clones and from other ImmuneACCESS disease sequences. Using fastp trimming at Q25 and MiXCR clonotype assembly, TCRdb reanalyzed the public sequencing data and kept in-frame beta chains. Each record represents a unique CDR3 protein, reported with the most common genes and DNA among its rows. These V and J calls are TCRdb output, not the study's own analysis. In this sample the table shows 150,000 to 200,000 distinct CDR3 sequences, 90% to 95% of which occur a single time. Together, the top ten hold roughly 0.13% of the sample.

The count of this clonotype is one. Its antigen is still unknown. No qualities accompany the bases; no much larger clone lies one base away. One read offers little support. Sequenced input: CD4+ T cells from PBMCs. The source of this sequence is a human donor in good health.

The bases are TGTGCCAGCAGCGACCCCGCTCAGCCCCAGCATTTT. The encoded protein is CASSDPAQPQHF. The chain couples TRBV6-2 or TRBV6-3 to TRBJ1-5; no D gene call is confident. Taken from the germline V gene, the CDR1 and CDR2 loops are MNHEY and SVGEGT. The cysteine opens and the phenylalanine closes a CDR3 of 12 amino acids. Only the CDR3 portion is preserved as DNA: 36 bases, with reading frame beginning at the first base. A distance of 9 bases separates the germline ends of V and J, which lose 6 bases and 6 bases respectively.